The 12 T cell receptor beta chains below all came from one sample that was sequenced in a study of blood T cell repertoires in COVID-19. Assay: immunoSEQ multiplex PCR; the TCRdb copy retains only in-frame clones and omits some. The table shows 190,000 or so clones, with around nine tenths occurring only once. Specimen: peripheral blood. The receptor set was obtained from a man between 35 and 55 years old with active or convalescent COVID-19.

This chain links TRBV28 with TRBJ2-6, with 9 positions matching TRBD2. V was clipped by 5 bases and J by 0 bases; unmatched bases: 8. This CDR3 is built from 18 residues. CDR1 is MDHEN and CDR2 is SYDVKM in the germline V gene. CDR3 sequence reads: CASSARGGHLSGANVLTF. CDR3 DNA: TGTGCCAGCAGTGCGCGGGGGGGACACCTCTCTGGGGCCAACGTCCTGACTTTC. Supplemented by reference TRBV28 and TRBJ2-6, the full variable domain reads DVKVTQSSRYLVKRTGEKVFLECVQDMDHENMFWYRQDPGLGLRLIYFSYDVKMKEKGDIPEGYSVSREKKERFSLILESASTNQTSMYLCASSARGGHLSGANVLTFGAGSRLTVL.

The genes are TRBV2 and TRBJ2-7; 11 positions agree with TRBD2. The CDR3 has 15 residues. V trimming: 8 bases; J trimming: 0 bases; junction bases outside the gene matches: 6. Germline lookup yields CDR1 SNHLY and CDR2 FYNNEI. The CDR3 loop is CASLLAGGSSYEQYF. CDR3 in DNA: TGTGCCAGCCTCCTAGCGGGGGGATCCTCCTACGAGCAGTACTTC.

V is TRBV4-3 and J is TRBJ1-4; 7 bases agree with TRBD1. The ends lost 1 base at V and 6 bases at J; junction bases unmatched: 5. Germline-derived CDR1 and CDR2 are LGHNA and YSLEER. The CDR3 sequence is 15 residues long. This CDR3 reads CASSQGDRDYEKLFF. DNA for the CDR3: TGCGCCAGCAGCCAAGGAGACAGGGATTATGAAAAACTGTTTTTT.

In its sample, this clone was seen a few times. This chain links TRBV27 with TRBJ2-7; maybe TRBD1 (6 bases). The CDR3 is 13 residues long. Per the germline V gene, CDR1 is MNHEY and CDR2 is SMNVEV (reference sequence). With 6 bases removed from V and 1 base from J, the gap between germline ends came to 10 bases. The CDR3 DNA reads TGTGCCAGCAGGGACAGCTATTCCTACGAGCAGTACTTC. Amino acid sequence: CASRDSYSYEQYF.

The chain combines TRBV28 with TRBJ1-1; perhaps TRBD1 as D (5 bases). Germline CDR1 reads MDHEN; CDR2 reads SYDVKM. The V and J ends lost 7 bases and 2 bases respectively, with 8 bases between them. The CDR3 is 12 residues long. The CDR3 DNA follows: TGTGCCAGCATTCAGGGAAACACTGAAGCTTTCTTT. It specifies CASIQGNTEAFF.

This clone was counted once. The chain combines TRBV5-8 with TRBJ1-2; D is ambiguous. The germline V and J ends were trimmed by 6 bases and 2 bases, with 11 bases remaining between them. The germline V gene encodes CDR1 SGHTS and CDR2 YDEGEE. The CDR3 is made up of 13 amino acids. CDR3 nucleotides: TGTGCCAGCACCTTAATCGGGAACTATGGCTACACCTTC. It encodes CASTLIGNYGYTF.

The J gene is TRBJ2-5, the V gene TRBV3-1 (or the pseudogene TRBV3-2), with D possibly being TRBD2 (6 bases). The V gene's germline CDR1 is LGHDT and CDR2 YNNKEL (reference sequence). Deletions cut 4 bases from V and 5 bases from J, with 11 bases between. The length of the CDR3 is 13 residues. The CDR3 nucleotides read TGTGCCAGCAGCCCCCGGACTATTGAGACCCAGTACTTC. This codes for CASSPRTIETQYF.

The sample holds one count of this clone. The chain employs TRBV5-5 and TRBJ2-6; D gene ambiguous. Germline V CDR1 and CDR2: SGHKS, YYEKEE (reference sequence). The CDR3 totals 15 residues. Trimming shortened V by 8 bases and J by 0 bases, and 12 bases separated the two germline ends. In DNA, the CDR3 is TGTGCCAGAAACTCCCACTACTCTGGGGCCAACGTCCTGACTTTC. The encoded protein is CARNSHYSGANVLTF.

The chain combines TRBV30 with TRBJ1-2; TRBD1 agrees at 9 bases. Per the germline V gene, CDR1 is GTSNPN and CDR2 is SVGIG (reference sequence). The CDR3 covers 13 residues. Trimming cost V 7 bases and J 7 bases; bases outside gene matches: 10. This CDR3 reads CALDDRGSLGYTF. In DNA, the CDR3 is TGTGCCTTGGACGACAGGGGGTCCCTTGGCTACACCTTC.

V gene TRBV28 combines with J gene TRBJ1-1; D perhaps matches TRBD1 (5 bases). Trimming removed 5 bases from V and 4 bases from J, with 20 bases in between. This CDR3 has 16 residues. CDR1 and CDR2 from the germline V gene are MDHEN and SYDVKM. The CDR3 loop is CASSGAREVSGTEAFF. The CDR3 DNA sequence: TGTGCCAGCAGTGGGGCCAGGGAGGTTAGCGGCACTGAAGCTTTCTTT.

Only one count was recorded for this clone. The genes are TRBV5-4 and TRBJ2-1; 12 nucleotides match TRBD1. Per germline, CDR1 SGHNT and CDR2 YYREEE (reference sequence). The CDR3 spans 15 residues. V shed 3 bases and J 5 bases; nucleotides not matched to a gene: 3. The CDR3 region is CASSSRDRGHNEQFF. In nucleotides, the CDR3 is TGTGCCAGCAGCTCGCGGGACAGGGGGCACAATGAGCAGTTCTTC.

The chain combines TRBV27 with TRBJ1-6; 8 nucleotides agree with TRBD1. This CDR3 is 14 amino acids long. The junction had 5 bases not matched to a gene; V was cut back by 3 bases and J by 10 bases. Germline V gene sequence: CDR1 MNHEY, CDR2 SMNVEV (reference sequence). The CDR3 DNA follows: TGTGCCAGCAGTTTGGGGACAGGAGACTCACCCCTCCACTTT. Its translation: CASSLGTGDSPLHF.